The rows below give T cell receptor beta chains drawn from one sample of a study of T cell repertoires in cytomegalovirus infection. TCRdb re-derived calls from the reads in MiXCR, one entry per CDR3 protein. Here the sample spans about 770,000 distinct CDR3 sequences, 25% to 30% being singletons. For these receptors, no antigen is known. This specimen was cultured CD8+ T cells from PBMCs, taken from culture after CMV antigen stimulation. The receptor set was obtained from a human donor in good health (CMV status not recorded). Some clones in this sample may be carry-over from other donors' samples. The CDR3 runs from the conserved cysteine through the conserved F or W. A D gene is named only where the DNA matches it firmly. Clone size is given for some rows only: seen once, a few or many times, or a class if the clone is expanded.

CDR3 protein	CDR3 DNA	V gene	J gene	clone size	D gene
CATSDATLDREETQYF	TGTGCCACCAGTGATGCTACCTTGGACAGGGAAGAGACCCAGTACTTC	TRBV24-1	TRBJ2-5	NA	TRBD1
CASSPTGLRKLFF	TGTGCCAGCAGCCCTACAGGGTTGCGGAAACTGTTTTTT	TRBV7-9	TRBJ1-4	NA	NA
CASSYGAGGYPEQFF	TGTGCCAGCAGTTATGGGGCGGGGGGGTACCCTGAGCAGTTCTTC	TRBV6-1	TRBJ2-1	NA	TRBD2
CTSSSSGTINYGYSF	TGTACCAGCAGCAGTTCTGGGACGATAAACTATGGCTACTCCTTC	TRBV7-2	TRBJ1-2	NA	NA
CACSPRGVNEQFF	TGTGCCTGCTCGCCGAGGGGAGTGAATGAGCAGTTCTTC	TRBV12-3/TRBV12-4	TRBJ2-1	many	NA
CASSKQVSGANVLTF	TGTGCCAGCAGCAAACAGGTCTCTGGGGCCAACGTCCTGACTTTC	TRBV7-9	TRBJ2-6	NA	NA
CASKRRGVWDTQYF	TGTGCCAGTAAGAGAAGAGGGGTTTGGGATACGCAGTATTTT	TRBV19	TRBJ2-3	many	NA
CASSPRDSPFEYEQYF	TGTGCCAGCAGTCCTCGGGACAGCCCTTTCGAATACGAGCAGTACTTC	TRBV6-1	TRBJ2-7	few	TRBD1
CASSQTGSNYEQYF	TGTGCCAGCAGTCAAACAGGGTCGAACTACGAGCAGTACTTC	TRBV12-3/TRBV12-4	TRBJ2-7	NA	NA
CASSEFGTSRPQYF	TGTGCCAGCAGTGAATTTGGGACTAGTAGGCCGCAGTATTTT	TRBV25-1	TRBJ2-3	NA	TRBD2
CASSDGVATEAFF	TGTGCCAGCAGCGATGGAGTGGCGACTGAAGCTTTCTTT	TRBV7-9	TRBJ1-1	NA	NA
CASTRMDGREYGYTF	TGTGCCAGCACCCGCATGGATGGGCGAGAGTATGGCTACACCTTC	TRBV7-9	TRBJ1-2	few	NA
CASSQEGTYTEAFF	TGTGCCAGCAGCCAAGAGGGAACTTACACTGAAGCTTTCTTT	TRBV3-1	TRBJ1-1	few	NA
CASSASGGSGETQYF	TGTGCCAGCAGCGCCAGCGGGGGATCAGGCGAGACCCAGTACTTC	TRBV7-2	TRBJ2-5	few	TRBD2
CASSYSALAGERETQYF	TGTGCCAGCAGTTACTCGGCTCTAGCGGGGGAAAGGGAGACCCAGTACTTC	TRBV6-6	TRBJ2-5	NA	TRBD2
CASSFGGNGELFF	TGTGCCAGCAGCTTTGGGGGAAACGGGGAGCTGTTTTTT	TRBV11-2	TRBJ2-2	few	NA
CASSPRVSTGELFF	TGTGCCAGCAGCCCAAGGGTTAGCACCGGGGAGCTGTTTTTT	TRBV7-4	TRBJ2-2	NA	NA
CASSSSSQGAHEQFF	TGTGCCAGCAGTTCCTCTAGCCAAGGGGCCCATGAGCAGTTCTTC	TRBV27	TRBJ2-1	NA	NA
CASSFIWGLGSSYNEQFF	TGTGCCAGCAGCTTTATCTGGGGGCTGGGGAGCTCCTACAATGAGCAGTTCTTC	TRBV7-6	TRBJ2-1	NA	NA
CASSAYRSGANVLTF	TGTGCCAGCAGTGCGTATCGCTCTGGGGCCAACGTCCTGACTTTC	TRBV2	TRBJ2-6	NA	NA
CASSRTWTAANTGELFF	TGTGCCAGCAGCCGAACCTGGACAGCCGCGAACACCGGGGAGCTGTTTTTT	TRBV9	TRBJ2-2	NA	NA
CASSYWDRGGETQYF	TGTGCCAGCAGCTACTGGGACAGGGGAGGGGAGACCCAGTACTTC	TRBV7-3	TRBJ2-5	NA	TRBD1
CSVVEGVEQFF	TGCAGCGTTGTTGAGGGGGTTGAGCAGTTCTTC	TRBV29-1	TRBJ2-1	NA	NA
CASSFYAGLSNQPQHF	TGTGCCAGCAGTTTTTACGCCGGACTTAGCAATCAGCCCCAGCATTTT	TRBV28	TRBJ1-5	NA	NA
CASSSRVTAVNEQFF	TGTGCCAGCAGTTCCAGGGTGACCGCGGTCAATGAGCAGTTCTTC	TRBV6-5	TRBJ2-1	NA	NA
CASSALESSYNEQFF	TGTGCCAGCAGCGCGTTGGAGAGCTCCTACAATGAGCAGTTCTTC	TRBV7-2	TRBJ2-1	many	NA
CASSYLAGGLYEQFF	TGTGCCAGCAGCTATCTAGCGGGGGGGCTTTATGAGCAGTTCTTC	TRBV7-2	TRBJ2-1	few	TRBD2
CASSLSDSGITEAFF	TGTGCCAGCAGTTTATCGGACTCAGGGATCACTGAAGCTTTCTTT	TRBV27	TRBJ1-1	few	NA
CASRDYGGATNEKLFF	TGTGCCAGCAGAGACTACGGAGGGGCAACTAATGAAAAACTGTTTTTT	TRBV12-3/TRBV12-4	TRBJ1-4	NA	NA
CASSIASGGQTEAFF	TGTGCCAGTAGTATAGCTTCAGGAGGTCAAACTGAAGCTTTCTTT	TRBV19	TRBJ1-1	NA	NA
CASSLLGGSDEQFF	TGTGCCAGCAGCTTATTAGGGGGCAGCGATGAGCAGTTCTTC	TRBV7-6	TRBJ2-1	NA	TRBD1
CASSIAPGGSYEQYF	TGTGCCAGTAGTATAGCCCCAGGGGGCTCCTACGAGCAGTACTTC	TRBV19	TRBJ2-7	NA	TRBD1
CSAWDRLFGYTF	TGCAGTGCTTGGGACAGGCTCTTTGGCTACACCTTC	TRBV20-1	TRBJ1-2	once	TRBD1
CASSPPFYGYTF	TGTGCCAGCAGCCCCCCCTTCTATGGCTACACCTTC	TRBV7-9	TRBJ1-2	NA	NA
CASSLTLEAFF	TGTGCCAGCAGCCTAACCCTGGAAGCTTTCTTT	TRBV7-9	TRBJ1-1	NA	NA
CASRLTDRAGAQETQYF	TGTGCCAGCAGATTAACCGACAGGGCCGGGGCTCAAGAGACCCAGTACTTC	TRBV7-2	TRBJ2-5	many	TRBD1
CASSPAAGFTDTQYF	TGTGCCAGCAGCCCCGCAGCGGGCTTCACAGATACGCAGTATTTT	TRBV7-9	TRBJ2-3	few	NA
CASSIDLWKQEGSSGANVLTF	TGTGCCAGTAGTATAGATCTATGGAAACAGGAGGGGAGCTCTGGGGCCAACGTCCTGACTTTC	TRBV19	TRBJ2-6	NA	NA
CASTELPNTEAFF	TGTGCCAGCACTGAACTACCTAACACTGAAGCTTTCTTT	TRBV6-2/TRBV6-3	TRBJ1-1	few	NA
CASSYNYEAFF	TGTGCCAGCAGTTACAACTATGAAGCTTTCTTT	TRBV6-2/TRBV6-3	TRBJ1-1	NA	NA
CASSHGQGDWVGQPQHF	TGCGCCAGCAGCCACGGACAGGGGGATTGGGTCGGTCAGCCCCAGCATTTT	TRBV4-1	TRBJ1-5	NA	TRBD1